This TCR beta chain was identified in a study of T cells expressing NK-cell markers. For the study at large: One of the eight sequenced donors was seronegative, whereas the other seven were HCMV-seropositive. Broader study findings: Whether expanded NKG2C-expressing T cell clones recognize HCMV is unknown. NKG2C+ dominant clonotypes from over 5 donors made up roughly 1.0-7.0% of CD8+ T cells.

TCRdb derives one entry per CDR3 protein from the 5' RACE reads, leaving out DNA. The table for this sample gives 250,000 to 300,000 distinct CDR3 sequences. As concerns this clonotype: Its antigen remains unknown.

CDR3 length: 13 amino acids. Germline V gene lookup returns CDR1 SGHRS and CDR2 YFSETQ. This TCR came from a woman aged 18 to 69 in good health. V usage is TRBV5-1 and J usage is TRBJ2-7; there is no DNA to check the TCRdb D call of TRBD2. The sequencing sample was made of blood T cells: a sorted CD56 or NKG2C T cell subset, CD4+ or CD8+ T cells, or bulk PBMC T cells (not recorded which). The CDR3 sequence: CASSGRDTFEQYF. The entire variable domain, with the rest obtained from reference TRBV5-1 and TRBJ2-7, is as follows: KAGVTQTPRYLIKTRGQQVTLSCSPISGHRSVSWYQQTPGQGLQFLFEYFSETQRNKGNFPGRFSGRQFSNSRSEMNVSTLELGDSALYLCASSGRDTFEQYFGPGTRLTVT.